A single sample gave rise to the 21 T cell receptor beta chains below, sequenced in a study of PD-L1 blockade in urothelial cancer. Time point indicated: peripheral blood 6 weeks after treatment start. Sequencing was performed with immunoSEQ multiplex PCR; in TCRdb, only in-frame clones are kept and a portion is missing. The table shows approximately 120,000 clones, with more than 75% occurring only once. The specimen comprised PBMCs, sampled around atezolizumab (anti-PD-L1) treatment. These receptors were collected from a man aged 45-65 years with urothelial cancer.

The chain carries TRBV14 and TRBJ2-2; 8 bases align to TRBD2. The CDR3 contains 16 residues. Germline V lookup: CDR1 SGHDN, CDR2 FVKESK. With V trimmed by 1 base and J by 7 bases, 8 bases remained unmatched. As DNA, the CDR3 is TGTGCCAGCAGCCAAGGAGGACTAGCAATTTACGGGGAGCTGTTTTTT. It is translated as CASSQGGLAIYGELFF.

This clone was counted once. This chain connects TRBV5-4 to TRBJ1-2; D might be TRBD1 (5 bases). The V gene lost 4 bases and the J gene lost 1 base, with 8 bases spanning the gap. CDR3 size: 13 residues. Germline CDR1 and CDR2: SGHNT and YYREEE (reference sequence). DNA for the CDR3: TGTGCCAGCAGCGTAGGGGTTAACTATGGCTACACCTTC. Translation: CASSVGVNYGYTF.

The CDR3, as DNA: TGTGCCAGCAGCCAGGAGGCTCACGGGAGCTCCTACAATGAGCAGTTCTTC. Protein sequence: CASSQEAHGSSYNEQFF. This chain links TRBV4-2 with TRBJ2-1, with a possible D match to TRBD2 (6 bases). V dropped 3 bases and J dropped 0 bases, with 15 bases sitting between them. Germline CDR1 reads LGHNA; CDR2 reads YNFKEQ. This CDR3 is built from 17 residues.

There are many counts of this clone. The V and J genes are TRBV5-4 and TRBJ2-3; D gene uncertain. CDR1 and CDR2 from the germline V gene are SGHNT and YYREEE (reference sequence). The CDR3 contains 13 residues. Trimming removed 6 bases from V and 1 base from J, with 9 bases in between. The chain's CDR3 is CASTFPGTDTQYF. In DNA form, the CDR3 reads TGTGCCAGCACCTTCCCCGGCACAGATACGCAGTATTTT.

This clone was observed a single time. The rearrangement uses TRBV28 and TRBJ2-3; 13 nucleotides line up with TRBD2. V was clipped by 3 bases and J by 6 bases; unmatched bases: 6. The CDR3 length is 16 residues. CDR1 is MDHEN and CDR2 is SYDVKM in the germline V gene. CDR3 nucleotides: TGTGCCAGCAGTTTCCCCACTAGCGGGAGGGCCGATACGCAGTATTTT. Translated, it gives CASSFPTSGRADTQYF. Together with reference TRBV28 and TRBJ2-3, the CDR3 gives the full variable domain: DVKVTQSSRYLVKRTGEKVFLECVQDMDHENMFWYRQDPGLGLRLIYFSYDVKMKEKGDIPEGYSVSREKKERFSLILESASTNQTSMYLCASSFPTSGRADTQYFGPGTRLTVL.

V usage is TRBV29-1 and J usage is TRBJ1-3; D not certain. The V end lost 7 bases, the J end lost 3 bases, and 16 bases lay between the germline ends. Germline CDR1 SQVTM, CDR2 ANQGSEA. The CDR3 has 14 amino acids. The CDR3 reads CSGRKGGGGNTIYF. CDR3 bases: TGCAGCGGAAGGAAGGGAGGCGGTGGAAACACCATATATTTT.

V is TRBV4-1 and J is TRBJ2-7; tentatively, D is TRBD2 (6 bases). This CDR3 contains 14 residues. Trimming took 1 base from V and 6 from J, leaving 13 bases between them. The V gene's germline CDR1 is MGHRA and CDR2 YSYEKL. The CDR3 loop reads CASSQGRGSGEQYF. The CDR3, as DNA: TGCGCCAGCAGCCAAGGGAGGGGATCGGGCGAGCAGTACTTC.

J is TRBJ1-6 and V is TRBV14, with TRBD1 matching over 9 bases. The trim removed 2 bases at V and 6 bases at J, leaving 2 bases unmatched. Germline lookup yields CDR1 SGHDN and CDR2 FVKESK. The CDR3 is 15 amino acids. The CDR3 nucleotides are TGTGCCAGCAGCCAAATGGGACAGGGTAATTCACCCCTCCACTTT. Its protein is CASSQMGQGNSPLHF.

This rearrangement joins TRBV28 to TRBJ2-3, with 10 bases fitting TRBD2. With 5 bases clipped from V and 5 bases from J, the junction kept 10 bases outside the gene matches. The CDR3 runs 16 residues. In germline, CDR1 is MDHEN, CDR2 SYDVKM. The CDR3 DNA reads TGTGCCAGCAGTCAAACTAGCGGGACTGGTGGAGATACGCAGTATTTT. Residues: CASSQTSGTGGDTQYF. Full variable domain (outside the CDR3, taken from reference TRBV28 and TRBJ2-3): DVKVTQSSRYLVKRTGEKVFLECVQDMDHENMFWYRQDPGLGLRLIYFSYDVKMKEKGDIPEGYSVSREKKERFSLILESASTNQTSMYLCASSQTSGTGGDTQYFGPGTRLTVL.

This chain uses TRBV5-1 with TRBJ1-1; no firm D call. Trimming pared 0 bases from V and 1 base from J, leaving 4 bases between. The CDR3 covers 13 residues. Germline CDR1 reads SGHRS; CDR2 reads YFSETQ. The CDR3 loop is CASSLDTNTEAFF. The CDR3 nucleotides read TGCGCCAGCAGCTTGGACACGAACACTGAAGCTTTCTTT.

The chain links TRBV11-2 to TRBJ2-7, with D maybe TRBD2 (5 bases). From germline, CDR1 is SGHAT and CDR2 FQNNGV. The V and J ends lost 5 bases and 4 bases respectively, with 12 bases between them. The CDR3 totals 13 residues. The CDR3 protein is CASSRSGEYEQYF. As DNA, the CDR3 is TGTGCCAGCAGCCGGAGCGGAGAGTACGAGCAGTACTTC. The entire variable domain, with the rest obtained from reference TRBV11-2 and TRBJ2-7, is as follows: EAGVAQSPRYKIIEKRQSVAFWCNPISGHATLYWYQQILGQGPKLLIQFQNNGVVDDSQLPKDRFSAERLKGVDSTLKIQPAKLEDSAVYLCASSRSGEYEQYFGPGTRLTVT.

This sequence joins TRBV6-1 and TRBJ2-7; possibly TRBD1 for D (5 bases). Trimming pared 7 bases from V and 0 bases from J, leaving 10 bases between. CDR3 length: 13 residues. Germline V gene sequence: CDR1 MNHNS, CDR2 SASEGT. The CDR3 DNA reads TGTGCCAGCAACTACGACAGCTCCTACGAGCAGTACTTC. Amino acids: CASNYDSSYEQYF.

The CDR3 spells CASSRGQGVTF. CDR3 in DNA: TGTGCCAGCAGCCGGGGACAGGGGGTTACCTTC. This chain connects TRBV28 to TRBJ1-2, with TRBD1 matching 11 bases. CDR1 and CDR2 from the germline V gene are MDHEN and SYDVKM. Trimming cost V 6 bases and J 14 bases; bases outside gene matches: 5. The CDR3 totals 11 residues.

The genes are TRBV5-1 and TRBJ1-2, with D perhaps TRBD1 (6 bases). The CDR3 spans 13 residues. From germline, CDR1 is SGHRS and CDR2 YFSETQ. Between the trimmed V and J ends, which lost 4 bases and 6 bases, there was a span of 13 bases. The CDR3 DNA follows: TGCGCCAGCAGCCAACAGGGTTCCGATGGCTACACCTTC. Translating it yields CASSQQGSDGYTF.

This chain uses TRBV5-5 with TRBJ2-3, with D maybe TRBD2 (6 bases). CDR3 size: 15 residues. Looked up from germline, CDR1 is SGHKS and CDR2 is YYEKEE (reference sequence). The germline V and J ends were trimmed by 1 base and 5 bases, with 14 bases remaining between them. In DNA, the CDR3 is TGTGCCAGCAGCTTGAGGCAGGGAGGTGGAGATACGCAGTATTTT. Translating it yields CASSLRQGGGDTQYF.

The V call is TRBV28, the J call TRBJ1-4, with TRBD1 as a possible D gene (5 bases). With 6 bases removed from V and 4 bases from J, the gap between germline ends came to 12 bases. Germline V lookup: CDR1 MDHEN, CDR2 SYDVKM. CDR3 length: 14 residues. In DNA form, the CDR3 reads TGTGCCAGCAGGCCGACAGATTTTAATGAAAAACTGTTTTTT. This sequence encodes CASRPTDFNEKLFF.

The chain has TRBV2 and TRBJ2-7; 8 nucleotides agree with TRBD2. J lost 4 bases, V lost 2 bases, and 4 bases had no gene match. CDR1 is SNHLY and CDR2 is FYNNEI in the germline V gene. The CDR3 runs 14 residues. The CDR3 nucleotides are TGTGCCAGCAGTGAATACGGGAGGGCTTACGAGCAGTACTTC. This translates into CASSEYGRAYEQYF.

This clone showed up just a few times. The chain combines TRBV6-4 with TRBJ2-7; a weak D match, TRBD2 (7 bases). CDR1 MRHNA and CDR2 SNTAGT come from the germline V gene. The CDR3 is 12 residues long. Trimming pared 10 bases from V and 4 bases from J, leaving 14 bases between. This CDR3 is CAKVGGEYEQYF. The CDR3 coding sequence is TGTGCCAAGGTAGGGGGGGAGTACGAGCAGTACTTC.

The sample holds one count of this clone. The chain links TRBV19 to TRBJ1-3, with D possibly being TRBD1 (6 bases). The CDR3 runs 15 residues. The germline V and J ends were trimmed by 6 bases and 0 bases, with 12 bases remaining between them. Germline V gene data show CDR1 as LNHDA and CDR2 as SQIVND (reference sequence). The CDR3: CASSNQGSSGNTIYF. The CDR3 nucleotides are TGTGCCAGTAGCAATCAGGGGAGCTCTGGAAACACCATATATTTT.

The CDR3 nucleotides are TGTGCCAGTAGAAGAATTGGGACAGGGTCCTCCTACGAGCAGTACTTC. Translating gives CASRRIGTGSSYEQYF. This sequence joins TRBV19 and TRBJ2-7; 9 nucleotides match TRBD1. J was trimmed by 0 bases and V by 6 bases; bases with no gene match: 9. Germline CDR1 LNHDA, CDR2 SQIVND (reference sequence). CDR3 size: 16 residues.

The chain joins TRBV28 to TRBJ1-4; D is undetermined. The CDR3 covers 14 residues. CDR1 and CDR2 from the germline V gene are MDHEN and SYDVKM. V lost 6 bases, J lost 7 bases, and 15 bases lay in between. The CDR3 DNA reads TGTGCCAGCAGGACGACGGGAGGGCTTGAAAAACTGTTTTTT. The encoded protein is CASRTTGGLEKLFF.